Sequencing of this T cell receptor beta chain was carried out in a study of shared clonotypes between healthy human individuals. Study results and limitations: An effect of sequencing depth on clonotype sharing among donors was expected.

Healthy adults negative for HIV, lacking recent acute infections or vaccinations, served as donors. Germline V gene lookup returns CDR1 MDHEN and CDR2 SYDVKM. J gave up 7 bases and V 4 bases, and 13 bases lay outside the gene matches. The CDR3 consists of 15 residues. This clone was counted once. Its antigen is currently unknown. Several immunoSEQ plates received, in even portions, the genomic DNA of each subset. Only in-frame clones appear in the TCRdb table, and some are missing; sequencing was by immunoSEQ multiplex PCR. This sample has more than 400,000 clones, with 90% to 96% found just once. This receptor was identified in a woman aged 30 to 39 in good health. J is TRBJ2-7 and V is TRBV28; the match to TRBD2 covers 7 bases. The sequencing sample was made of naive CD4+ T cells sorted from blood. Described subset: CD45RA+ positively selected. The CDR3 spells CASSSSSGRIGEQYF. The CDR3 DNA reads as TGTGCCAGCAGTTCCTCTAGCGGTAGAATAGGGGAGCAGTACTTC.